These T cell receptor beta chains were read from a single sample in a study of identical twins. TCRdb called the 5' RACE reads again in MiXCR, with one record for every CDR3 protein. The sample has 450,000 to 600,000 distinct CDR3 sequences, about 22% seen once. These data were also reused for a study on yellow fever vaccine responses in identical twins.

Material: CD4+ T cells sorted from blood. The receptors shown here come from a woman in her late teens or twenties in good health. The CDR3 runs from the conserved cysteine through the conserved F or W. A D gene is named only where the DNA matches it firmly. Clone sizes are given selectively: once, few, many, or a class where the clone is expanded.

d_call	j_call	v_call	clone_size	cdr3_aa	cdr3_nt
NA	TRBJ2-7	TRBV7-9	NA	CASSLGGADEQYF	TGTGCCAGCAGCTTAGGGGGGGCCGACGAGCAGTACTTC
NA	TRBJ2-5	TRBV6-5	NA	CASSYGGETQYF	TGTGCCAGCAGTTACGGGGGTGAGACCCAGTACTTC
NA	TRBJ1-1	TRBV6-1	NA	CASGRDNLGTEAFF	TGTGCCAGCGGGCGGGACAACCTGGGAACTGAAGCTTTCTTT
NA	TRBJ2-7	TRBV20-1	NA	CSARTGQYTYEQYF	TGCAGTGCTAGAACCGGACAGTATACCTACGAGCAGTACTTC
NA	TRBJ1-1	TRBV5-5	few	CASSLQEHTEAFF	TGTGCCAGCAGCTTACAGGAGCACACTGAAGCTTTCTTT
TRBD2	TRBJ2-1	TRBV7-9	few	CASTRVGTRQYNEQFF	TGTGCCAGCACCCGTGTTGGGACTAGACAATACAATGAGCAGTTCTTC
NA	TRBJ2-2	TRBV20-1	few	CSAREHANTGELFF	TGCAGTGCTAGAGAGCACGCGAACACCGGGGAGCTGTTTTTT
NA	TRBJ1-2	TRBV11-2	few	CASSWEQGSYGYTF	TGTGCCAGCAGCTGGGAACAGGGTTCCTATGGCTACACCTTC
TRBD1	TRBJ1-1	TRBV5-1	few	CASSTGQGINTEAFF	TGCGCCAGCAGCACCGGACAGGGGATAAACACTGAAGCTTTCTTT
NA	TRBJ2-1	TRBV24-1	NA	CATSDSGHVQQFF	TGTGCCACCAGTGACTCAGGACATGTTCAGCAGTTCTTC
NA	TRBJ2-1	TRBV5-1	few	CASSWGGPGNEQFF	TGCGCCAGCAGCTGGGGGGGGCCGGGTAATGAGCAGTTCTTC
TRBD1	TRBJ1-2	TRBV7-9	NA	CASSHGQGNYGYTF	TGTGCCAGCAGCCACGGACAGGGAAACTATGGCTACACCTTC
TRBD2	TRBJ2-1	TRBV28	NA	CASSYPGTSGSNQFF	TGTGCCAGCAGCTACCCGGGGACTAGCGGGAGTAATCAGTTCTTC
TRBD2	TRBJ2-3	TRBV6-4	NA	CASRDSLAGGITDTQYF	TGTGCCAGCAGGGACTCACTAGCGGGGGGGATCACAGATACGCAGTATTTT
NA	TRBJ1-5	TRBV5-1	NA	CASSEGTNQPQHF	TGCGCCAGCAGCGAGGGCACCAATCAGCCCCAGCATTTT
TRBD1	TRBJ1-2	TRBV3-1	few	CASRQGAAGYTF	TGTGCCAGCAGACAGGGGGCTGCTGGCTACACCTTC
NA	TRBJ2-1	TRBV20-1	few	CSARDRSSGYYSYNEQFF	TGCAGTGCTAGAGACCGCTCCTCAGGGTACTACTCCTACAATGAGCAGTTCTTC
NA	TRBJ2-1	TRBV3-1	NA	CACSKDDWLAYSDTYNEQFF	TGTGCCTGCAGCAAAGATGATTGGCTAGCCTACAGTGATACCTACAATGAGCAGTTCTTC
TRBD1	TRBJ1-1	TRBV12-3/TRBV12-4	few	CASSLAGTVVNTEAFF	TGTGCCAGCAGTTTAGCGGGGACAGTAGTGAACACTGAAGCTTTCTTT
TRBD1	TRBJ2-2	TRBV29-1	few	CSAADRATGELFF	TGCAGCGCAGCCGACAGGGCCACCGGGGAGCTGTTTTTT
NA	TRBJ2-7	TRBV19	few	CASSGGLSYEQYF	TGTGCCAGTAGCGGGGGGCTATCCTACGAGCAGTACTTC
TRBD1	TRBJ2-2	TRBV12-3/TRBV12-4	few	CASRTGQGSTGELFF	TGTGCCAGCAGGACGGGACAGGGGAGCACCGGGGAGCTGTTTTTT
NA	TRBJ2-7	TRBV27	NA	CASSLRRPNYEQYF	TGTGCCAGCAGCCTCCGTAGACCGAACTACGAGCAGTACTTC
TRBD2	TRBJ2-7	TRBV3-1	NA	CASSPWTSWGTYEQYF	TGTGCCAGCAGCCCCTGGACTAGTTGGGGGACCTACGAGCAGTACTTC
TRBD2	TRBJ2-1	TRBV29-1	many	CSAGLAPGNEQFF	TGCAGCGCCGGACTAGCCCCTGGGAATGAGCAGTTCTTC
NA	TRBJ1-2	TRBV5-1	NA	CASSLGQNQDGYTF	TGCGCCAGCAGCTTGGGGCAGAACCAGGATGGCTACACCTTC
TRBD1	TRBJ1-1	TRBV2	NA	CASNQGQGDTEAFF	TGTGCCAGCAATCAGGGACAGGGGGACACTGAAGCTTTCTTT
TRBD2	TRBJ2-5	TRBV3-1	NA	CASSQGDKRGQETQYF	TGTGCCAGCAGCCAAGGTGACAAGCGGGGACAAGAGACCCAGTACTTC
NA	TRBJ1-2	TRBV29-1	many	CSVDGGGYTF	TGCAGCGTTGACGGTGGTGGCTACACCTTC
TRBD2	TRBJ2-1	TRBV10-3	many	CAISEGLAGEHEQFF	TGTGCCATCAGTGAAGGACTAGCGGGAGAACATGAGCAGTTCTTC
NA	TRBJ1-3	TRBV4-1	few	CASSQDLTVNTIYF	TGCGCCAGCAGCCAAGATCTGACAGTAAACACCATATATTTT
NA	TRBJ1-3	TRBV9	NA	CASSARQEPSGNTIYF	TGTGCCAGCAGCGCCCGACAGGAACCTTCTGGAAACACCATATATTTT
TRBD2	TRBJ2-3	TRBV24-1	few	CATSDHLAGGSPSTRTQYF	TGTGCCACCAGTGATCATTTAGCGGGGGGGTCCCCTAGCACACGAACGCAGTATTTT
NA	TRBJ1-6	TRBV7-9	NA	CASSFYRSDSPLHF	TGTGCCAGCAGCTTCTACCGTAGCGATTCACCCCTCCACTTT
NA	TRBJ2-3	TRBV7-2	NA	CASSLAGSGVTQYF	TGTGCCAGCAGCTTAGCGGGGTCAGGGGTTACGCAGTATTTT
NA	TRBJ2-3	TRBV27	few	CASRSGSGGYTQYF	TGTGCCAGCAGGTCGGGGTCTGGTGGGTATACGCAGTATTTT
NA	TRBJ1-1	TRBV2	few	CASPQGNTEAFF	TGTGCCAGCCCGCAGGGGAACACTGAAGCTTTCTTT
TRBD2	TRBJ2-1	TRBV25-1	NA	CASSGEAGTSATNEQFF	TGTGCCAGCAGTGGGGAAGCCGGGACTAGTGCCACCAATGAGCAGTTCTTC
TRBD2	TRBJ2-7	TRBV12-3/TRBV12-4	few	CASTPKGGGGAYEQYF	TGTGCCAGCACCCCAAAGGGCGGGGGAGGGGCCTACGAGCAGTACTTC
TRBD1	TRBJ1-4	TRBV12-3/TRBV12-4	NA	CASSLLSAGQGGKLFF	TGTGCCAGCAGTTTATTGTCAGCGGGACAGGGAGGAAAACTGTTTTTT
NA	TRBJ2-2	TRBV5-1	NA	CASSLKTGVNTGELFF	TGCGCCAGCAGCCTGAAAACAGGAGTGAACACCGGGGAGCTGTTTTTT
NA	TRBJ1-3	TRBV5-1	few	CASSSDNSGNTIYF	TGCGCCAGCAGCTCCGACAACTCTGGAAACACCATATATTTT
NA	TRBJ2-1	TRBV5-1	few	CASSLGTLIYNEQFF	TGCGCCAGCAGCCTCGGGACTCTTATTTACAATGAGCAGTTCTTC
NA	TRBJ2-2	TRBV12-3/TRBV12-4	NA	CASRLAEGNGELFF	TGTGCCAGCAGACTCGCGGAGGGGAACGGGGAGCTGTTTTTT
NA	TRBJ1-1	TRBV12-5	few	CASGPPTGLGTEAFF	TGTGCTAGTGGCCCCCCCACAGGGTTGGGCACTGAAGCTTTCTTT
TRBD2	TRBJ2-2	TRBV20-1	few	CSAGKGGPNTGELFF	TGCAGTGCCGGAAAGGGAGGGCCAAACACCGGGGAGCTGTTTTTT
NA	TRBJ2-1	TRBV9	NA	CASSVSDRRNEQFF	TGTGCCAGCAGCGTATCGGACAGACGCAATGAGCAGTTCTTC
NA	TRBJ1-3	TRBV12-3/TRBV12-4	NA	CASSSLPGNTIYF	TGTGCCAGCAGCAGCCTTCCTGGAAACACCATATATTTT
NA	TRBJ2-5	TRBV15	NA	CATSGNQETQYF	TGTGCCACCAGCGGGAACCAAGAGACCCAGTACTTC